Listed below are T cell receptor beta chains from one sample, sequenced in a study of blood T cells in healthy people across ages. Via MiXCR, TCRdb re-called the 5' RACE reads, giving one row per CDR3 protein. The sample has fewer than 2,000,000 distinct CDR3 sequences, almost 35% seen once. Source material: blood. Every receptor here comes from a woman aged 30 to 39 in good health. CDR3s include the opening cysteine and the closing phenylalanine or tryptophan. D genes are given only for firm matches. Where a row states a size, it is once, few, many or the class of an expanded clone; other rows omit it.

j_gene | abundance | v_gene | d_gene | CDR3nt | CDR3aa
TRBJ1-2 | few | TRBV5-1 | . | TGCGCCAGCAGCTTGTCCCCCGGCAGGGACTATGGCTACACCTTC | CASSLSPGRDYGYTF
TRBJ2-7 | many | TRBV27 | . | TGTGCCAGCAGTTCCGGCGTTCTCTACGAGCAGTACTTC | CASSSGVLYEQYF
TRBJ2-7 | few | TRBV28 | TRBD1 | TGTGCCAGCAGTCCACGGCCGGGACAGGGGTCGCACGAGCAGTACTTC | CASSPRPGQGSHEQYF
TRBJ2-3 | many | TRBV7-2 | TRBD2 | TGTGCCAGCAGCTTCGCTAGCGGGGGGACAGATACGCAGTATTTT | CASSFASGGTDTQYF
TRBJ2-2 | . | TRBV6-6 | TRBD2 | TGTGCCAGCAGTTACCCGACTAGCGGGGGGAACACCGGGGAGCTGTTTTTT | CASSYPTSGGNTGELFF
TRBJ2-3 | few | TRBV6-1 | TRBD2 | TGTGCCAGCTCCCCCCTAGCGGCAGATACGCAGTATTTT | CASSPLAADTQYF
TRBJ2-1 | . | TRBV11-2 | TRBD2 | TGTGCCAGCAGCCCCCGGCTTAGCGGGGGGGACTCCTACAATGAGCAGTTCTTC | CASSPRLSGGDSYNEQFF
TRBJ1-2 | few | TRBV7-9 | TRBD1 | TGTGCCAGCAGCAAGCCTCAGGGGGCCGGGGTCTATGGCTACACCTTC | CASSKPQGAGVYGYTF
TRBJ2-5 | few | TRBV20-1 | TRBD2 | TGCAGTGGCGCGCCTAGCGGGGGCCAAGAGACCCAGTACTTC | CSGAPSGGQETQYF
TRBJ2-1 | many | TRBV5-1 | . | TGCGCCAGCAGCTTGTCGAGCGATGAGCAGTTCTTC | CASSLSSDEQFF
TRBJ1-1 | . | TRBV6-1 | . | TGTGCCAGCAGGCCGACGTTGGTGGACACTGAAGCTTTCTTT | CASRPTLVDTEAFF
TRBJ2-1 | few | TRBV4-1 | . | TGCGCCAGCAGCCAACCTGCAGACTATGAGCAGTTCTTC | CASSQPADYEQFF
TRBJ2-5 | . | TRBV7-6 | TRBD2 | TGTGCCAGCAGCTTAGCGCTAGCGGGAGGAGATGCGACCCAGTACTTC | CASSLALAGGDATQYF
TRBJ2-1 | few | TRBV7-8 | TRBD2 | TGTGCCAGCAGCTTAGCTGGTCGTACTAGCGGGAATGCCTACAATGAGCAGTTCTTC | CASSLAGRTSGNAYNEQFF
TRBJ2-2 | . | TRBV5-5 | TRBD1 | TGTGCCAGCAGCCTCGACAGGGTTGGTGCCGGGGAGCTGTTTTTT | CASSLDRVGAGELFF
TRBJ2-5 | . | TRBV5-8 | . | TGTGCCAGCAGCTTGGGCGTTACTACGTACCAAGAGACCCAGTACTTC | CASSLGVTTYQETQYF
TRBJ2-7 | . | TRBV6-2/TRBV6-3 | TRBD2 | TGTGCCAGCAAGACGGGGACTAGTGAATCCTACGAGCAGTACTTC | CASKTGTSESYEQYF
TRBJ2-7 | many | TRBV20-1 | TRBD1 | TGCAGTGCCAGGACAGGGTCTCCCGACGAGCAGTACTTC | CSARTGSPDEQYF
TRBJ1-4 | . | TRBV2 | . | TGTGCCAGCAGGAACTACAATGAAAAACTGTTTTTT | CASRNYNEKLFF
TRBJ2-1 | . | TRBV20-1 | TRBD2 | TGCAGTGCTAGCGACCCCGGGACTAGCTCCTACAATGAGCAGTTCTTC | CSASDPGTSSYNEQFF
TRBJ2-7 | . | TRBV15 | . | TGTGCCACCAGCAGAGAAGTTCGGATATCCTACGAGCAGTACTTC | CATSREVRISYEQYF
TRBJ2-7 | . | TRBV4-1 | . | TGCGCCAGCAGCCAGGGGACAGGGGGCCTAGCGGGGGGAATCTACGAGCAGTACTTC | CASSQGTGGLAGGIYEQYF
TRBJ2-7 | many | TRBV20-1 | TRBD1 | TGCAGTGCCGGGGACAGTACCTACGAGCAGTACTTC | CSAGDSTYEQYF
TRBJ2-2 | few | TRBV4-2 | . | TGTGCCAGCAGCCAAGATCTAGGCACCGCGAACACCGGGGAGCTGTTTTTT | CASSQDLGTANTGELFF
TRBJ1-1 | . | TRBV19 | . | TGTGCCAGTGACCGCGGGGGGGGGCAGAACACTGAAGCTTTCTTT | CASDRGGGQNTEAFF
TRBJ2-1 | . | TRBV6-6 | TRBD2 | TGTGCCAGCACCCTAGCGGGAGGGTTCTACAATGAGCAGTTCTTC | CASTLAGGFYNEQFF
TRBJ2-7 | . | TRBV24-1 | . | TGTGCCACCAGTGATCCACAGGGTAAGCAGTACTTC | CATSDPQGKQYF
TRBJ2-3 | few | TRBV27 | TRBD2 | TGTGCCAGCACCCAGGGACTAGGTCGCGCAGATACGCAGTATTTT | CASTQGLGRADTQYF
TRBJ2-4 | . | TRBV5-1 | . | TGCGCCAGCAGCTTGGGGACCAACAAAGCCAAAAACATTCAGTACTTC | CASSLGTNKAKNIQYF
TRBJ2-7 | . | TRBV2 | . | TGTGCCAGCAGTAACGCAGGGGTCCCCTACGAGCAGTACTTC | CASSNAGVPYEQYF
TRBJ1-2 | . | TRBV7-9 | . | TGTTCCAGCAGCTTAGCGGACCTCTATGGCTACACCTTC | CSSSLADLYGYTF
TRBJ2-7 | few | TRBV18 | . | TGTGCCAGCTCACCACCGGGAGGCAACTACGAGCAGTACTTC | CASSPPGGNYEQYF
TRBJ2-5 | few | TRBV9 | TRBD2 | TGTGCCAGCAGCCCCGGGGGGGGACTCCAAGAGACCCAGTACTTC | CASSPGGGLQETQYF
TRBJ2-3 | many | TRBV10-3 | TRBD2 | TGTGCCATCAGTGAACTAGCGCATACAGATACGCAGTATTTT | CAISELAHTDTQYF
TRBJ2-2 | . | TRBV5-6 | TRBD1 | TGTGCCAGCAGCCTGGGCACAGGGGGCGTCGCCACCGGGGAGCTGTTTTTT | CASSLGTGGVATGELFF
TRBJ2-5 | . | TRBV7-2 | TRBD2 | TGTGCCAGCAGCTTAAGCGGGGGGAAAGGAGAGACCCAGTACTTC | CASSLSGGKGETQYF
TRBJ2-3 | . | TRBV5-1 | . | TGCGCCAGCACCGCCCTGGTCACAGATACGCGGTATTTT | CASTALVTDTRYF
TRBJ2-1 | few | TRBV10-3 | TRBD2 | TGTGCCATCAGTGAGTCAGAGGTAGCGGGAGCCCAGTTCTTC | CAISESEVAGAQFF
TRBJ2-7 | . | TRBV27 | . | TGTGCCAGCAGCTCCCCGCGGATGACGGTAGGCGAGCAGTACTTC | CASSSPRMTVGEQYF
TRBJ2-7 | . | TRBV14 | . | TGTGCCAGCAGCCAGGGATCGGGGGTCGAGCAGTACTTC | CASSQGSGVEQYF
TRBJ2-2 | . | TRBV5-5 | . | TGTGCCAGCAGCTTGACAGGGTGGGGTACCGGGGAGCTGTTTTTT | CASSLTGWGTGELFF
TRBJ1-2 | . | TRBV7-2 | . | TGTGCCAGCAGCCAAACATTTGCCGTAGCAAACTATGGCTACACCTTC | CASSQTFAVANYGYTF
TRBJ1-1 | few | TRBV5-1 | . | TGCGCCAGCGAACCGGGCGGTCAATTGAACACTGAAGCTTTCTTT | CASEPGGQLNTEAFF
TRBJ2-1 | many | TRBV10-3 | . | TGTGCCACCATGGGTCCGTCCTACAATGAGCAGTTCTTC | CATMGPSYNEQFF
TRBJ2-6 | many | TRBV29-1 | . | TGCAGCGCCGAGTATTACCGGGACGCCGGCTCTGGGGCCAACGTCCTGACTTTC | CSAEYYRDAGSGANVLTF
TRBJ1-3 | . | TRBV5-1 | . | TGCGCCAGCAGCTTCGAGTTTGGAAACACCATATATTTT | CASSFEFGNTIYF
TRBJ2-3 | few | TRBV10-2 | . | TGCGCCAGCATACCGGACAGCACAGATACGCAGTATTTT | CASIPDSTDTQYF
TRBJ1-2 | . | TRBV29-1 | TRBD1 | TGCAGCGTTGAAGATAGGGCAGGGGGCGACTATGGCTACACCTTC | CSVEDRAGGDYGYTF
TRBJ1-4 | few | TRBV29-1 | . | TGCAGCGTTGACAGGGATGGTAATGAAAAACTGTTTTTT | CSVDRDGNEKLFF
TRBJ1-2 | . | TRBV3-1 | . | TGTGCCAGCACCGACAGCCGCGGCAGGGGCTATGGCTACACCTTC | CASTDSRGRGYGYTF
TRBJ2-7 | few | TRBV9 | TRBD2 | TGTGCCAGCAGCGTAGCAGCGGGGGCCTCCTACGAGCAGTACTTC | CASSVAAGASYEQYF
TRBJ2-1 | few | TRBV18 | . | TGTGCCAGCTCACTCCGGGACTCGGGGGAGCAGTTCTTC | CASSLRDSGEQFF
TRBJ2-7 | few | TRBV18 | . | TGTGCCAGCTCCCCAGGACATTTTCCGAACGAGCAGTACTTC | CASSPGHFPNEQYF